These T cell receptor beta chains were read from a single sample in a study of beta chain features in type 1 diabetes. Libraries were prepared by immunoSEQ multiplex PCR; TCRdb keeps only in-frame clonotypes and omits some of them. The sample holds around 140,000 clones, under 11% seen once. Sequenced sample: naive CD4+ T cells from blood. These receptors came from a man between 18 and 35 years old in good health. Each CDR3 is given with its conserved first and last residue. The order of the fields is clone size, J gene, D gene, V gene, CDR3 DNA, CDR3 protein. The D gene is left open where the match is weak. The size of a clone is reported for some rows only, either as once, few or many, or as a class for expanded clones.

-	TRBJ2-3	-	TRBV11-3	TGTGCCAGCAGCTTAGACAGGGGTAGCCCAGATACGCAGTATTTT	CASSLDRGSPDTQYF
-	TRBJ2-3	TRBD2	TRBV7-2	TGTGCCAGCAGCTTAGCGTATCAGCGGGGGGCTGCCACAGATACGCAGTATTTT	CASSLAYQRGAATDTQYF
few	TRBJ2-3	TRBD2	TRBV5-4	TGTGCCAGCAGCTTCCGACTAGCGGGGGCAGATACGCAGTATTTT	CASSFRLAGADTQYF
-	TRBJ1-6	-	TRBV19	TGTGCCAGTAGTGTTATCGGACTTGCCAATTCACCCCTCCACTTT	CASSVIGLANSPLHF
few	TRBJ1-5	-	TRBV30	TGTGCCTGGAGTCCAAGGGGGTTACAGCCCCAGCATTTT	CAWSPRGLQPQHF
-	TRBJ1-6	-	TRBV7-2	TGTGCCAGCAGCTCTACAGGGTTGAATTCACCCCTCCACTTT	CASSSTGLNSPLHF
few	TRBJ1-2	-	TRBV19	TGTGCCACCAGTGGGGGGGCTTTTAACTATGGCTACACCTTC	CATSGGAFNYGYTF
-	TRBJ2-7	TRBD1	TRBV30	TGTGCCTGGGACAGGGTCTCCTACGAGCAGTACTTC	CAWDRVSYEQYF
few	TRBJ1-5	-	TRBV5-5	TGTGCCAGCAGCTTGATTGTGAGTAACAATCAGCCCCAGCATTTT	CASSLIVSNNQPQHF
-	TRBJ1-2	-	TRBV10-3	TGTGCCATCAATCAGGCAGGGGAGAGTTATGGCTACACCTTC	CAINQAGESYGYTF
many	TRBJ2-1	TRBD2	TRBV11-2	TGTGCCAGCAGCTCGACTAGCTTCGATGAGCAGTTCTTC	CASSSTSFDEQFF
-	TRBJ2-3	-	TRBV19	TGTGCCAGTAGTATAGGCGATCCCGCAGATACGCAGTATTTT	CASSIGDPADTQYF
few	TRBJ1-1	-	TRBV5-4	TGTGCCAGCAGCTTGGCAGTGAACACTGAAGCTTTCTTT	CASSLAVNTEAFF
-	TRBJ2-5	TRBD1	TRBV5-1	TGCGCCAGCAGCTTGGAAGGACAGGGTGGAGAGACCCAGTACTTC	CASSLEGQGGETQYF
-	TRBJ1-4	-	TRBV29-1	TGCAGCGTCCGTTATGACAGTACTAATGAAAAACTGTTTTTT	CSVRYDSTNEKLFF
-	TRBJ2-1	-	TRBV19	TGTGCCAGTAGTATAGACGTGCCAGGCGAACAGTTCTTC	CASSIDVPGEQFF
few	TRBJ2-2	TRBD1	TRBV2	TGTGCCAGCTCCCGACAGGGAGTTGTAGGCGGGGAGCTGTTTTTT	CASSRQGVVGGELFF
-	TRBJ1-6	-	TRBV28	TGTGCCAGCAGTTTCGGGGGATGGGGACGGATGATCTCATCACCCCTCCACTTT	CASSFGGWGRMISSPLHF
few	TRBJ1-4	-	TRBV7-9	TGTGCCAGCAGCATCGTCCGGGGAGGGGACGAAAAACTGTTTTTT	CASSIVRGGDEKLFF
-	TRBJ1-6	TRBD1	TRBV6-4	TGTGCCAGCAGTGAGAGAACAGGGGGCAATTCACCCCTCCACTTT	CASSERTGGNSPLHF
few	TRBJ1-6	-	TRBV21-1	TGTGCCAGCAGCAGACGACAGGGGAAGAATTCACCCCTCCACTTT	CASSRRQGKNSPLHF
few	TRBJ1-6	-	TRBV7-2	TGTGCCAGCAGCTGGGGGGGACTGAACCTTAATTCACCCCTCCACTTT	CASSWGGLNLNSPLHF
-	TRBJ1-6	-	TRBV19	TGTGCCAGTACCATCAGACTCTTTAATTCACCCCTCCACTTT	CASTIRLFNSPLHF
-	TRBJ2-1	-	TRBV4-1	TGCGCCAGCAGCCAAGGTCTATCCAATGAGCAGTTCTTC	CASSQGLSNEQFF
-	TRBJ1-5	-	TRBV11-2	TGTGCCAGCAGCTCGGGAGCGAATCAGCCCCAGCATTTT	CASSSGANQPQHF